These 4 T cell receptor beta chains came from one sample sequenced in a study of cytomegalovirus exposure and HLA in healthy donors (dated by TCRdb to the late 2010s). The library was prepared using the immunoSEQ multiplex PCR assay. For the multiplex PCR, a mixture combining 60 forward primers for TCR Vbeta segments and 13 reverse primers for TCR Jbeta segments was used. In its TCRdb copy, this immuneACCESS table keeps in-frame sequences only and misses some clones. Where compared with another copy, unresolved V genes explain less than half of these, and the others have no known cause. The sample table shows about 170,000 clones, and approximately 70% are seen once. The ten biggest clones cover about 7% of the sample. Material: PBMCs. Receptor source: a man aged 35 to 55 in good health and CMV-seropositive.

The rearrangement links TRBV5-4 to TRBJ2-5, with D tentatively TRBD1 (6 bases). V lost 4 bases to trimming and J lost 5 bases, with 15 bases between them. In germline, CDR1 is SGHNT, CDR2 YYREEE (reference sequence). The CDR3 length is 14 residues. The CDR3: CASSRTEIEETQYF. CDR3 bases: TGTGCCAGCAGCCGGACAGAAATCGAGGAGACCCAGTACTTC.

This clone has a count of ten or more. The chain links TRBV7-3 to TRBJ2-3; TRBD2 agrees at 7 bases. V trimming: 3 bases; J trimming: 2 bases; junction bases outside the gene matches: 11. Germline V gene sequence: CDR1 SGHTA, CDR2 FQGTGA. The CDR3 loop spans 17 amino acids. CDR3 nucleotides: TGTGCCAGCAGCTTGGGGGGGGGTATAGGAGACACAGATACGCAGTATTTT. Amino acids: CASSLGGGIGDTDTQYF.

This chain joins TRBV7-2 and TRBJ1-1, with unresolved D. Germline assignment: CDR1 SGHTA and CDR2 FQGNSA. With 5 bases removed from V and 2 bases from J, the gap between germline ends came to 12 bases. CDR3 length: 14 residues. DNA for the CDR3: TGTGCCAGCAGCCAAGTGGTCGGTAACACTGAAGCTTTCTTT. Its protein product is CASSQVVGNTEAFF.

The chain employs TRBV6-5 and TRBJ2-5; a possible D gene is TRBD1 (6 bases). Germline loops: CDR1 MNHEY, CDR2 SVGAGI. V lost 2 bases and J 3 bases, leaving 7 bases between the germline ends. The CDR3 has 13 amino acids. The CDR3 loop is CASSYKGEETQYF. The DNA for the CDR3 is TGTGCCAGCAGTTACAAGGGGGAAGAGACCCAGTACTTC.